This TCR beta chain was documented in a study of vaccination effects on CD4 cells after COVID-19. The wider study: Following the second dose by a median of 72 days, the post-vaccine samples were obtained.

Trimming pared 2 bases from V and 12 bases from J, leaving 12 bases between. Germline V gives CDR1 SGHNT, CDR2 YENEEA. The CDR3 contains 12 residues. In the ViraFEST assay, antigen-specific CD4+ clonotypes were identified by expansion after peptide-pool stimulation. When roughly eleven days of culture had elapsed, CD4+ T cells were isolated. The person's infection with SARS-CoV-2, confirmed by PCR, took place between March and December 2020. Vaccination of participants consisted of two doses of either the BNT162b2 or mRNA-1273 vaccine. Half the medium was swapped for IL-2 medium on days 3 and 7. With respect to this clone: Its antigen is unknown.

Clones were sequenced by immunoSEQ multiplex PCR, and TCRdb holds only the in-frame ones, with some missing. The profile covers more than 15,000 clones, with around 74% appearing a single time and 20% to 25% taken by the ten largest. The chain carries TRBV11-3 and TRBJ2-3; maybe TRBD1 (5 bases). The source material was CD4+ T cells from PBMCs cultured with SARS-CoV-2 spike peptides, sampled after COVID-19 vaccination. This clonotype originated in a human donor who had a prior SARS-CoV-2 infection. CDR3 nucleotide sequence: TGTGCCAGCAGCTTACAGGACAAAGTACAGTATTTT. It translates to CASSLQDKVQYF.